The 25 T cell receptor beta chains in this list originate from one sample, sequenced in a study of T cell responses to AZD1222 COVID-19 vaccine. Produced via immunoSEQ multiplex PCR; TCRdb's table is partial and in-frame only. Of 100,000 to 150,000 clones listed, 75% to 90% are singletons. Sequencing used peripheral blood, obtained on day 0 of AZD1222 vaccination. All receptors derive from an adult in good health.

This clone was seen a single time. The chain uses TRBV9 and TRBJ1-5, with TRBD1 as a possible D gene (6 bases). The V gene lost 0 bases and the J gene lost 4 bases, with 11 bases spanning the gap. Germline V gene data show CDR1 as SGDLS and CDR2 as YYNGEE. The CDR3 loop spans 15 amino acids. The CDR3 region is CASSVEAGENQPQHF. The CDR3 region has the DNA TGTGCCAGCAGCGTAGAAGCAGGGGAGAATCAGCCCCAGCATTTT.

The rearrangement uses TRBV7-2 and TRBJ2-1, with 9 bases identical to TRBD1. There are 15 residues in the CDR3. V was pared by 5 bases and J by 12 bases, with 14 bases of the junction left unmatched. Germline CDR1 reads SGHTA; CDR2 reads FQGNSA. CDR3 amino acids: CASSQRLQGAVGQFF. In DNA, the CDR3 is TGTGCCAGCAGCCAGAGACTACAGGGGGCGGTTGGGCAGTTCTTC.

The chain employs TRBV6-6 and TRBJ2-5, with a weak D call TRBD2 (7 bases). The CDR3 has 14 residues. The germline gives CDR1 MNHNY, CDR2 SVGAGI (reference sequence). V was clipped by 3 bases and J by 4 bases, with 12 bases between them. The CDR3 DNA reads TGTGCCAGCAGTTATGTGGGAGGGGGAGAGACCCAGTACTTC. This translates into CASSYVGGGETQYF.

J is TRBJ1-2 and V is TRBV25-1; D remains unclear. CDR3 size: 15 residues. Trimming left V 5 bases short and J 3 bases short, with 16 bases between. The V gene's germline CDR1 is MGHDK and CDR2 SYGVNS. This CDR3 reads CASSSREGRDYGYTF. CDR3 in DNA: TGTGCCAGCAGTTCCCGGGAGGGCCGGGACTATGGCTACACCTTC.

CDR3 DNA sequence: TGTGCCAGCAGTCCCCTCTTGCAGACCCTTGAAGCTTTCTTT. Translated: CASSPLLQTLEAFF. This chain connects TRBV3-1 (or the pseudogene TRBV3-2) to TRBJ1-1; no firm D call. Trimming removed 6 bases at V and 7 bases at J, with 18 bases between. CDR1 is LGHDT and CDR2 is YNNKEL in the germline V gene (reference sequence). The CDR3 runs 14 residues.

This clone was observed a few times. Here the CDR3 reads CASTFYNSPLHF. The CDR3 DNA reads as TGTGCCAGCACTTTCTATAATTCACCCCTCCACTTT. This rearrangement joins TRBV6-5 to TRBJ1-6; unclear D gene. The germline gives CDR1 MNHEY, CDR2 SVGAGI. The length of the CDR3 is 12 residues. Trimming left V 7 bases short and J 3 bases short, with 4 bases between.

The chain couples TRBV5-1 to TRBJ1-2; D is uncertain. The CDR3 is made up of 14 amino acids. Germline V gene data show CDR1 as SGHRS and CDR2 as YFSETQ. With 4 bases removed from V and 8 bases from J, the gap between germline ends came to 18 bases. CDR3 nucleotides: TGCGCCAGCAGCCCAGAACCCGCCGCGGGAGGCTACACCTTC. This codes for CASSPEPAAGGYTF.

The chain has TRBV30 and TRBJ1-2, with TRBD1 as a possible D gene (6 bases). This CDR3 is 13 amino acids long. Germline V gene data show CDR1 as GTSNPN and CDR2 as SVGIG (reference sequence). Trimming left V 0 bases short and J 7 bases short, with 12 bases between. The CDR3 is CAWSVQGRGGYTF. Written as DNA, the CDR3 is TGTGCCTGGAGTGTCCAGGGGAGAGGTGGCTACACCTTC.

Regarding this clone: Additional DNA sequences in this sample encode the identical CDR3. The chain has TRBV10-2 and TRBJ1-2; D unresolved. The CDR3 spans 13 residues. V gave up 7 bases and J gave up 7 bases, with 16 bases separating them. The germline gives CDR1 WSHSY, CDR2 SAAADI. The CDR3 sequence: CASTPAGGSGYTF. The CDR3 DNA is TGCGCCAGCACCCCGGCAGGAGGTTCTGGCTACACCTTC.

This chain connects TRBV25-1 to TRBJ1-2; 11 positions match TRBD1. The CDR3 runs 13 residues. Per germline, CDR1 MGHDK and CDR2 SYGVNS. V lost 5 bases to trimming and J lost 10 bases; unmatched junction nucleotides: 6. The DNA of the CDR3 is TGTGCCAGCAGTTCAGGGACAGGGGGTGACTACACCTTC. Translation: CASSSGTGGDYTF.

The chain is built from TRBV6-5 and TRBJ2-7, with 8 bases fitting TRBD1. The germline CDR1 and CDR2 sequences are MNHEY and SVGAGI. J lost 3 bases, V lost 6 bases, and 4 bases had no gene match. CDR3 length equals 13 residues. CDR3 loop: CASRTTGGYEQYF. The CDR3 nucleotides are TGTGCCAGCAGAACTACAGGGGGCTACGAGCAGTACTTC.

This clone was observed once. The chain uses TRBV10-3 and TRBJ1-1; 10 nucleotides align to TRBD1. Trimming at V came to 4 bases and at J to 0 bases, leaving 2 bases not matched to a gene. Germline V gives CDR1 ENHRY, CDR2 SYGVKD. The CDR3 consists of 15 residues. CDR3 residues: CAISGDRGLNTEAFF. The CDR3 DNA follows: TGTGCCATCAGTGGGGACAGGGGATTGAACACTGAAGCTTTCTTT.

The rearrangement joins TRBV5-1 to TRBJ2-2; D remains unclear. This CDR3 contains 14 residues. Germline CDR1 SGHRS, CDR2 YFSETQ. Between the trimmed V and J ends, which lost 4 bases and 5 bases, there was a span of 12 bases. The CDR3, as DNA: TGCGCCAGCAGCCCGGGCGCTTCAACCGGGGAGCTGTTTTTT. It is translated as CASSPGASTGELFF.

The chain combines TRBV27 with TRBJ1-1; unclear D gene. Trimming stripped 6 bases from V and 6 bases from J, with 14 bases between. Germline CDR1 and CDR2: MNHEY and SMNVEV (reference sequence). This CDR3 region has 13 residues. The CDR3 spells CASSSKYLAEAFF. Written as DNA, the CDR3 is TGTGCCAGCAGCTCCAAGTATCTAGCTGAAGCTTTCTTT.

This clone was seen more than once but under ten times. The CDR3 sequence is CASSLIDPTVTDTQYF. CDR3 bases: TGTGCCAGCAGTTTAATTGATCCGACAGTCACAGATACGCAGTATTTT. This chain links TRBV27 with TRBJ2-3, with D possibly TRBD1 on 5 matching bases. V was cut by 2 bases and J by 2 bases, with 14 bases left in between. The CDR3 consists of 16 residues. Looked up from germline, CDR1 is MNHEY and CDR2 is SMNVEV (reference sequence).

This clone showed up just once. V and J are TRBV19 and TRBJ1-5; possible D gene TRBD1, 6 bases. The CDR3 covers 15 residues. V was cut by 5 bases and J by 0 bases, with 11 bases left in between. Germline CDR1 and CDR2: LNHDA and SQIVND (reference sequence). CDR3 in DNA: TGTGCCAGTAGTGTACAGGGTCCTAGCAATCAGCCCCAGCATTTT. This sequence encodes CASSVQGPSNQPQHF.

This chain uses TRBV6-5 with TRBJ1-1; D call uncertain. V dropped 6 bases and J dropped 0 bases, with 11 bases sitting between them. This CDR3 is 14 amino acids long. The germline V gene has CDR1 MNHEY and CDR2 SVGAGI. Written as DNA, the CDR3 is TGTGCCAGCAGATTCGGAGGTGTGAACACTGAAGCTTTCTTT. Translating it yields CASRFGGVNTEAFF.

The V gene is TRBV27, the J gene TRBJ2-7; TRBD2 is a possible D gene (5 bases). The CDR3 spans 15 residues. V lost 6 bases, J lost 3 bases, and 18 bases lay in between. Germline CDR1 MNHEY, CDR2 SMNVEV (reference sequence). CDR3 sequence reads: CASRLTLPGDYEQYF. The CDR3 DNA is TGTGCCAGCAGACTAACTCTTCCCGGGGACTACGAGCAGTACTTC.

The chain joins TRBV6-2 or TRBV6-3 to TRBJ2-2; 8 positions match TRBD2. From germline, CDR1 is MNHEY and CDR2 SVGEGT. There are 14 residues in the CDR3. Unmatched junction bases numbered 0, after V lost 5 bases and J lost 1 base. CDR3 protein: CASSLAGNTGELFF. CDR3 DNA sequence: TGTGCCAGCAGTCTAGCGGGGAACACCGGGGAGCTGTTTTTT.

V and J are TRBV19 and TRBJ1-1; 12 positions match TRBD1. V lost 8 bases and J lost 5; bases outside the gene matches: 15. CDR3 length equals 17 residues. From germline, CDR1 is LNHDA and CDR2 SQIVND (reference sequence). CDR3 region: CASRGVWDRGRGTEAFF. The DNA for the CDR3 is TGTGCCAGTCGTGGGGTTTGGGACAGGGGGCGAGGAACTGAAGCTTTCTTT.

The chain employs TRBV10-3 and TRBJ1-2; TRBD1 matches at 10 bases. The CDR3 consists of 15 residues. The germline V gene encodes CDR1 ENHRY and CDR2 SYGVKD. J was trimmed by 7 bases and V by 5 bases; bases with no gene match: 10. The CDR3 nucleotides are TGTGCCATCAGTCTGACAGGGGGCGAGATTGGTGGCTACACCTTC. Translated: CAISLTGGEIGGYTF.

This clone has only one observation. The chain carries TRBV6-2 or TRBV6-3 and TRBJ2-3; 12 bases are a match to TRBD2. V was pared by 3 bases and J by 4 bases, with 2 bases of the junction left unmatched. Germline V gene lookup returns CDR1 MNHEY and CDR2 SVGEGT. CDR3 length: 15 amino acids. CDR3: CASSYASGGADTQYF. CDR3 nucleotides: TGTGCCAGCAGTTATGCTAGCGGGGGGGCAGATACGCAGTATTTT.

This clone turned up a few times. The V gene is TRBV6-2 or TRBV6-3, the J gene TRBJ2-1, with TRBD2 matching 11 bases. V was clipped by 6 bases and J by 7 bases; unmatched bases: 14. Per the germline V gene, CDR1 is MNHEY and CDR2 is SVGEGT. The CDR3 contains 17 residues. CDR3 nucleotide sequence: TGTGCCAGCAGCAAGTCTAATAGCGGGGGGGCTCGGAATGAGCAGTTCTTC. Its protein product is CASSKSNSGGARNEQFF.

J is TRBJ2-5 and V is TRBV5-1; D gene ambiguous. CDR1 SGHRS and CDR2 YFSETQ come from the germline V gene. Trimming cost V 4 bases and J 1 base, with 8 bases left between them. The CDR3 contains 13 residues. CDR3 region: CASSPGPQETQYF. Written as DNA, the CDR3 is TGCGCCAGCAGCCCCGGGCCCCAAGAGACCCAGTACTTC.

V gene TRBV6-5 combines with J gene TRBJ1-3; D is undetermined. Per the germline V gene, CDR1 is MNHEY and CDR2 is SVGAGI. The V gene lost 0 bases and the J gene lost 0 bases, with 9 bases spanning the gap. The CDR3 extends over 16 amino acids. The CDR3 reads CASSYSRSNSGNTIYF. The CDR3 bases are TGTGCCAGCAGTTACTCCAGGAGTAACTCTGGAAACACCATATATTTT.